This record concerns one T cell receptor beta chain sequence. Its antigen remains unidentified. This entry comes from a study of Ad26.COV2.S vaccination and SARS-CoV-2 variants. For the study at large: A participant enrolled in the COV1001 Ad26.COV2.S trial arm provided the sample.

Clones were read by immunoSEQ multiplex PCR, and TCRdb kept only the in-frame ones, dropping some. The sample records more than 400,000 clones, 92% being singletons. Study outcomes and limitations: Vaccinees reportedly had broad spike-specific CD8+ and CD4+ T cell responses. Vaccine recipients had higher spike-specific TCR breadth than placebo recipients.

Treatment: around 19 received Ad26.COV2.S at low or high dose, single or two shots; a few received placebo; per-sample allocation not given. Samples came from day 63 after the first vaccine or placebo injection. An adult aged 18-55 years in Boston served as the donor. Material: peripheral blood, obtained in a trial of Ad26.COV2.S vaccine versus placebo. The origin of this receptor is a person aged 18-60 years who received the Ad26.COV2.S COVID-19 vaccine or a placebo.

The CDR3 DNA reads TGCGCCAGCAGCCAAGATTGGAGGGTTCAAGAGACCCAGTACTTC. It translates to CASSQDWRVQETQYF. The chain joins TRBV4-3 to TRBJ2-5; maybe TRBD2 (6 bases). This CDR3 region has 15 residues. Trimming removed 0 bases at V and 2 bases at J, with 10 bases between. Germline-derived CDR1 and CDR2 are LGHNA and YSLEER.